Presented here are 9 T cell receptor beta chains from one specimen sequenced in a study of cytomegalovirus exposure and HLA in healthy donors. Primers: 60 Vbeta forward and 13 Jbeta reverse. This table comes from immunoSEQ multiplex PCR, and its TCRdb copy is limited to in-frame clones, with some not included. The sample contains about 160,000 clones, 77% of which appear only once. Sequences were obtained from PBMCs. These receptors all stem from a woman aged 30 to 39 in good health and CMV-seronegative.

The table lists this clone with a few counts. The chain recombines TRBV28 with TRBJ1-5, with 9 bases identical to TRBD1. The CDR3 is 16 amino acids. Germline trimming cut 4 bases from V and 1 base from J; bases unmatched to any gene: 5. Germline V gene data show CDR1 as MDHEN and CDR2 as SYDVKM. CDR3 coding DNA: TGTGCCAGCAGTTACAGGGGGCTAAGGAGCAATCAGCCCCAGCATTTT. As protein: CASSYRGLRSNQPQHF. The full variable domain, with the rest looked up from reference TRBV28 and TRBJ1-5, is DVKVTQSSRYLVKRTGEKVFLECVQDMDHENMFWYRQDPGLGLRLIYFSYDVKMKEKGDIPEGYSVSREKKERFSLILESASTNQTSMYLCASSYRGLRSNQPQHFGDGTRLSIL.

The genes are TRBV7-2 and TRBJ2-1, with D tentatively TRBD2 (5 bases). The germline CDR1 and CDR2 sequences are SGHTA and FQGNSA. The CDR3 consists of 14 residues. The ends were cut back, 2 bases at V and 3 bases at J, with 8 bases in the middle. This CDR3 is CASSLLAGYNEQFF. As DNA, the CDR3 is TGTGCCAGCAGCTTACTAGCTGGCTACAATGAGCAGTTCTTC.

CDR3: CSVAGGDGYTF. DNA for the CDR3: TGCAGCGTTGCAGGAGGGGATGGCTACACCTTC. The gene calls are TRBV29-1 and TRBJ1-2; D might be TRBD1 (5 bases). Trimming took 4 bases from V and 6 from J, leaving 9 bases between them. This CDR3 spans 11 amino acids. CDR1 is SQVTM and CDR2 is ANQGSEA in the germline V gene.

The rearrangement uses TRBV6-5 and TRBJ2-4; TRBD1 matches 9 bases. V lost 5 bases and J lost 8; bases outside the gene matches: 10. The CDR3 is 15 residues long. Germline V gene lookup returns CDR1 MNHEY and CDR2 SVGAGI. The CDR3 region has the DNA TGTGCCAGCAGTAAAACAGGGGGCCCAAGGGACATTCAGTACTTC. Its protein product is CASSKTGGPRDIQYF.

This clone was detected only a few times. The V gene is TRBV2, the J gene TRBJ2-7, with D perhaps TRBD1 (6 bases). Germline assignment: CDR1 SNHLY and CDR2 FYNNEI. The CDR3 loop spans 13 amino acids. The CDR3 DNA reads as TGTGCTACCGGGACAACGTTCTCCTACGAGCAGTACTTC. Protein sequence: CATGTTFSYEQYF. The entire variable domain, with the rest obtained from reference TRBV2 and TRBJ2-7, is as follows: EPEVTQTPSHQVTQMGQEVILRCVPISNHLYFYWYRQILGQKVEFLVSFYNNEISEKSEIFDDQFSVERPDGSNFTLKIRSTKLEDSAMYFCATGTTFSYEQYFGPGTRLTVT.

The genes are TRBV6-6 and TRBJ1-2; TRBD1 agrees at 7 bases. J lost 7 bases, V lost 6 bases, and 8 bases had no gene match. The germline V gene encodes CDR1 MNHNY and CDR2 SVGAGI (reference sequence). CDR3 length equals 13 residues. The CDR3 loop reads CASSSDRVVGYTF. The CDR3 DNA reads TGTGCCAGCAGCTCTGACAGGGTCGTTGGCTACACCTTC.

The count of this clone is one. The rearrangement joins TRBV28 to TRBJ2-4; D possibly corresponds to TRBD1 (5 bases). V was clipped by 2 bases and J by 2 bases, with 16 bases between them. Germline lookup yields CDR1 MDHEN and CDR2 SYDVKM. The CDR3 totals 17 residues. The CDR3 DNA follows: TGTGCCAGCAGTTTACAGGGATGGGGCGCTTCCAAAAACATTCAGTACTTC. It specifies CASSLQGWGASKNIQYF.

J is TRBJ2-7 and V is TRBV9, with 8 bases fitting TRBD1. CDR3 length: 14 residues. Per the germline V gene, CDR1 is SGDLS and CDR2 is YYNGEE. Unmatched junction bases numbered 10, after V lost 7 bases and J lost 4 bases. CDR3 nucleotides: TGTGCCAGCTCTAGACAGGGGTCTGGGTACGAGCAGTACTTC. It specifies CASSRQGSGYEQYF.

The chain couples TRBV30 to TRBJ1-5, with a weak D call TRBD1 (5 bases). The V gene's germline CDR1 is GTSNPN and CDR2 SVGIG (reference sequence). V lost 2 bases to trimming and J lost 4 bases, with 9 bases between them. The CDR3 loop spans 13 amino acids. The CDR3 nucleotides read TGTGCCTGGAGTTACCGGGGGAATCAGCCCCAGCATTTT. The encoded protein is CAWSYRGNQPQHF.